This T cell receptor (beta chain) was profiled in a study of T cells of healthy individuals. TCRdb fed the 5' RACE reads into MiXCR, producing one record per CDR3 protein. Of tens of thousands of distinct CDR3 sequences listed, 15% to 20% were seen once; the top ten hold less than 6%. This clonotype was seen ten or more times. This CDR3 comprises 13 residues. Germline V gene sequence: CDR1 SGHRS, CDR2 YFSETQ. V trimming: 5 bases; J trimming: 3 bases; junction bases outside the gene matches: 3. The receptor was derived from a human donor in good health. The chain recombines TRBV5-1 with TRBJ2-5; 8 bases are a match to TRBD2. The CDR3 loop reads CASRLAVEETQYF. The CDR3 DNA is TGCGCCAGCAGACTAGCGGTAGAAGAGACCCAGTACTTC.